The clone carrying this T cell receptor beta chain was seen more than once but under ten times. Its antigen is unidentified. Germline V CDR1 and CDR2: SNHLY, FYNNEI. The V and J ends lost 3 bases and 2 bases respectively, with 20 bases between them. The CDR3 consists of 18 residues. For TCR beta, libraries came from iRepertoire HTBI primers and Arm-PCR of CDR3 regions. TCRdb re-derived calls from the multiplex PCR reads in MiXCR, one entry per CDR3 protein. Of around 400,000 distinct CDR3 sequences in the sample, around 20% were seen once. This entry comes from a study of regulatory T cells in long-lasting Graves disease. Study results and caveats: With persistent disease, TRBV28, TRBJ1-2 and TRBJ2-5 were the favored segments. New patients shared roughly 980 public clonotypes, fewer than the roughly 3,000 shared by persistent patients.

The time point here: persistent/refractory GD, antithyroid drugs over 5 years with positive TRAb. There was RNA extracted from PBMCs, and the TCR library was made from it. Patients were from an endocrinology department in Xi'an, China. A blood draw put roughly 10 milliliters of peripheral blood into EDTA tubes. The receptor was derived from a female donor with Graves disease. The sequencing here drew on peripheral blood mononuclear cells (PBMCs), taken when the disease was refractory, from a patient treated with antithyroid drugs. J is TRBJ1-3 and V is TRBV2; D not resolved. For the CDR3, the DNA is TGTGCCAGCAGTGACCTCCCCGGACTTTTTGCAACTGGAAACACCATATATTTT. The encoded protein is CASSDLPGLFATGNTIYF.